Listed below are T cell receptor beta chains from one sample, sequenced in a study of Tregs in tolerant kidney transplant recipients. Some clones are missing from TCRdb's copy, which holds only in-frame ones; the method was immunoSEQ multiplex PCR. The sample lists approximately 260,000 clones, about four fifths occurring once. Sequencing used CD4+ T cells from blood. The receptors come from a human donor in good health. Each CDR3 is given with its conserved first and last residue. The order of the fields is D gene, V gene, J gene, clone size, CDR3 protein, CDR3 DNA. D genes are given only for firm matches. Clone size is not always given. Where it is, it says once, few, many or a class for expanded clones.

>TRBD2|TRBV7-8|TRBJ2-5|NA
CASSPRTSGGKETQYF
TGTGCCAGCAGCCCTCGGACTAGCGGGGGTAAAGAGACCCAGTACTTC
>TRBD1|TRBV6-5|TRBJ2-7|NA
CASSPRTGAFYEQYF
TGTGCCAGCAGTCCTAGGACAGGAGCCTTCTACGAGCAGTACTTC
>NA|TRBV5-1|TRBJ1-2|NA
CASSLYGTNVNYGYTF
TGCGCCAGCAGCTTGTACGGCACCAATGTCAACTATGGCTACACCTTC
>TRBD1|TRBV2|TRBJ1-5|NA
CASTAGTGVQQPQHF
TGTGCCAGTACTGCCGGGACAGGGGTACAACAGCCCCAGCATTTT
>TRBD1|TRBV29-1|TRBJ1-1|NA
CSVDKQGATSEAFF
TGCAGCGTTGACAAGCAGGGGGCAACGAGTGAAGCTTTCTTT
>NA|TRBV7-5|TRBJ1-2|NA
CARSSPETRWIDYGYTF
TGTGCCAGAAGCTCTCCCGAGACGCGTTGGATCGACTATGGCTACACCTTC
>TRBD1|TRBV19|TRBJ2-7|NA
CASSTTGTGGYEQYF
TGTGCCAGTAGTACAACCGGGACAGGGGGCTACGAGCAGTACTTC
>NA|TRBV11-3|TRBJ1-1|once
CASSLDGRINTEAFF
TGTGCCAGCAGCTTGGATGGACGGATTAACACTGAAGCTTTCTTT
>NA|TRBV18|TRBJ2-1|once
CASSPPGGTGRAYNEQFF
TGTGCCAGCTCACCACCGGGGGGCACGGGGCGGGCCTACAATGAGCAGTTCTTC
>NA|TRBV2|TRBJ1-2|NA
CASILGPYGYTF
TGTGCCAGCATATTGGGGCCGTATGGCTACACCTTC
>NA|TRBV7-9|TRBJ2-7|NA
CASRELVSYEQYF
TGTGCCAGCAGAGAACTAGTCTCCTACGAGCAGTACTTC
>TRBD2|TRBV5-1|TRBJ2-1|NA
CASSLVSGRALNEQFF
TGCGCCAGCAGCTTGGTAAGCGGGAGGGCCTTAAATGAGCAGTTCTTC
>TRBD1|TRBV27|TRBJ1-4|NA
CASNPQGGVEKLFF
TGTGCCAGCAACCCTCAGGGGGGCGTAGAAAAACTGTTTTTT
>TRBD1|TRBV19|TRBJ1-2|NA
CASSRTGAGYTF
TGTGCCAGTAGTAGAACAGGGGCGGGCTACACCTTC
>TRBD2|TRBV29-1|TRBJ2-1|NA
CSVTGTSGGTYSYNEQFF
TGCAGCGTTACCGGGACTAGCGGGGGGACCTACTCCTACAATGAGCAGTTCTTC